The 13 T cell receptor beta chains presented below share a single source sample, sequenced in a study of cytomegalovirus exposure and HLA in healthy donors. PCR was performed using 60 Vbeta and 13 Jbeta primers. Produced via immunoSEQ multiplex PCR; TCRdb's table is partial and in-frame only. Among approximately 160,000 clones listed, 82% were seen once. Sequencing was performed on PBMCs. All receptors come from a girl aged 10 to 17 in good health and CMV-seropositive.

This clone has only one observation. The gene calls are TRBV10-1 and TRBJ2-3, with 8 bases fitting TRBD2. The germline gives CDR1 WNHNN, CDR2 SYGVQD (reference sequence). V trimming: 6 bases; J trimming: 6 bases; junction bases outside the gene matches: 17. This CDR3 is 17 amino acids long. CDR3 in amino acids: CASSPVPGLGEGDTQYF. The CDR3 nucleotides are TGCGCCAGCAGCCCCGTCCCGGGACTAGGGGAGGGGGATACGCAGTATTTT.

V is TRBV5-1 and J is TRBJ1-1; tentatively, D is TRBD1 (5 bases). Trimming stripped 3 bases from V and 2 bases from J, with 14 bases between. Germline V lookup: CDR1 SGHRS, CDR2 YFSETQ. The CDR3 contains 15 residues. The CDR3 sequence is CASSSPAQGNTEAFF. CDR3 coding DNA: TGCGCCAGCAGCTCTCCCGCCCAGGGTAACACTGAAGCTTTCTTT.

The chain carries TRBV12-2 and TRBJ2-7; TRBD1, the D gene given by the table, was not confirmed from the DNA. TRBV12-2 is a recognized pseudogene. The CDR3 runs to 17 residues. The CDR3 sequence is CASRPPPTGAQDYEQYF. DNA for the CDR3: TGTGCAAGTCGCCCCCCCCCAACTGGGGCGCAGGACTACGAGCAGTACTTC.

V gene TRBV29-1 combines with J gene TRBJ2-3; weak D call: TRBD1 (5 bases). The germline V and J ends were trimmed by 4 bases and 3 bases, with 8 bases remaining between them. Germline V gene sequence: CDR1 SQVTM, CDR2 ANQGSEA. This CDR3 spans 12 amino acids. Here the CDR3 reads CSVGQGTDTQYF. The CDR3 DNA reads TGCAGCGTTGGGCAGGGAACAGATACGCAGTATTTT.

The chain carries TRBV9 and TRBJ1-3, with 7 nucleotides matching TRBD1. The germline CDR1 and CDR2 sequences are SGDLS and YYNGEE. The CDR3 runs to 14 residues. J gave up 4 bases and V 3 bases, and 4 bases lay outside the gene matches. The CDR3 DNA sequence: TGTGCCAGCAGCGACAGGGGTCACGGAAACACCATATATTTT. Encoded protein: CASSDRGHGNTIYF.

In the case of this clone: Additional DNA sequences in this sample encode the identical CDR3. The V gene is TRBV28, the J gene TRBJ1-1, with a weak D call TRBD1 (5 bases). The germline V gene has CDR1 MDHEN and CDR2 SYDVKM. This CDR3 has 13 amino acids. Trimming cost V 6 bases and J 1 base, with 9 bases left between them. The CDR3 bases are TGTGCCAGCAGAACAACAGGGAACACTGAAGCTTTCTTT. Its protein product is CASRTTGNTEAFF.

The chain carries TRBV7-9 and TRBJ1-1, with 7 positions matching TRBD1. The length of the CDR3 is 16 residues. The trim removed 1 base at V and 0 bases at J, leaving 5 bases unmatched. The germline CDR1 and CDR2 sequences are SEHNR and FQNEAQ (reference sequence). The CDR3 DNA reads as TGTGCCAGCAGCTTAGGACCCGACAGGGTGAACACTGAAGCTTTCTTT. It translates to CASSLGPDRVNTEAFF.

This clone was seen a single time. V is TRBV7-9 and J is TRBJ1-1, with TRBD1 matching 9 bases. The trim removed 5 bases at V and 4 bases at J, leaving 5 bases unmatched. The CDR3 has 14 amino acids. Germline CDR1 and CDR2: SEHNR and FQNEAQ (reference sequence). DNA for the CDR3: TGTGCCAGCAGCACCCGACAGGGGGGCACTGAAGCTTTCTTT. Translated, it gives CASSTRQGGTEAFF.

CDR3: CASSQDVRDYGYTF. As DNA, the CDR3 is TGCGCCAGCAGCCAAGATGTCAGGGACTATGGCTACACCTTC. This chain uses TRBV4-1 with TRBJ1-2; possible D gene TRBD1, 5 bases. CDR3 length: 14 residues. The germline V gene encodes CDR1 MGHRA and CDR2 YSYEKL. V was trimmed by 0 bases and J by 3 bases, leaving 8 bases between them.

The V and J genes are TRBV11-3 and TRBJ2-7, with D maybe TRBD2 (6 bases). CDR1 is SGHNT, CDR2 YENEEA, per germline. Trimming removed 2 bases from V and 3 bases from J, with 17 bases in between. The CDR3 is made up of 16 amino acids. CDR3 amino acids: CASSLHGARGLYEQYF. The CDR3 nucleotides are TGTGCCAGCAGCTTACATGGGGCGCGGGGCCTCTACGAGCAGTACTTC.

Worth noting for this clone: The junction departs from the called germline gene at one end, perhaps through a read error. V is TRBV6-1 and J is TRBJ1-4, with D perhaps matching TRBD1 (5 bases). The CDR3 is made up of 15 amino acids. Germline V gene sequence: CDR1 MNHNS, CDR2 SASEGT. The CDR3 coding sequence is TGTGCCAGCAGGGGCCCCACACAGGCTAACGAAAAACTGTTTTTT. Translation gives CASRGPTQANEKLFF.

CDR3 in DNA: TGTGCCAGCAGGTCGGGCTCCGGGAGTACAGATACGCAGTATTTT. This encodes CASRSGSGSTDTQYF. The V call is TRBV5-4, the J call TRBJ2-3, with D perhaps matching TRBD2 (6 bases). The V end lost 5 bases, the J end lost 3 bases, and 16 bases lay between the germline ends. Germline values: CDR1 SGHNT, CDR2 YYREEE (reference sequence). This CDR3 contains 15 residues.

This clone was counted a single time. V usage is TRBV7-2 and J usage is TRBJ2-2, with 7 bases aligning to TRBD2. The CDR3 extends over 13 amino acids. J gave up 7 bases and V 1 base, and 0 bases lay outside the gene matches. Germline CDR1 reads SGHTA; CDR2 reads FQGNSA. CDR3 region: CASSLGGSGELFF. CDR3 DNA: TGTGCCAGCAGCTTAGGCGGGAGCGGGGAGCTGTTTTTT.